The T cell receptor (beta chain) under discussion was sequenced for a study of resident and recirculating memory T cells in vitiligo. The V and J ends lost 2 bases and 6 bases respectively, with 25 bases between them. The length of the CDR3 is 18 residues. Germline-derived CDR1 and CDR2 are LNHNV and YYDKDF (reference sequence). Assay: immunoSEQ multiplex PCR; the TCRdb copy retains only in-frame clones and omits some. The data contain roughly 42,000 clones, nearly 95% of them singletons. Sequencing input: blood. The chain is built from TRBV15 and TRBJ1-1; the D gene is possibly TRBD1 (5 bases). The source of this sequence is a male donor with vitiligo. CDR3 region: CATSRFPQGGRRGPEAFF. CDR3 DNA sequence: TGTGCCACCAGCAGATTCCCTCAGGGAGGACGGCGGGGACCTGAAGCTTTCTTT.